This T cell receptor (beta chain) came from a study of blood T cell repertoires in COVID-19 (dated by TCRdb to 2020 to 2021). Regarding the complete study: Samples from collaborators originated in the United States, Italy and Spain and spanned both the acute and convalescent phases of COVID-19. Samples were obtained from the ongoing ImmuneRACE study (first 160 participants) and from over a thousand subjects provided by 6 global collaborators. Where available, HLA class I and class II types were obtained from metadata supplied by the sample provider rather than from assay-based typing. The material from the prospective study consisted of cDNA or gDNA derived from T cells, B-cell-depleted T cells, or PBMCs. A de-identified subject ID, COVID-19 status, age in years and sex were almost always included in the sample metadata. A freely available public database, intended as a resource for researchers studying the immune response to SARS-CoV-2, is where the repertoires were released. The dataset comprised deeply sampled blood TCRbeta repertoires from subjects exposed to, actively infected with, or recovered from COVID-19.

What the research found in general, with its limitations: Clinical and demographic metadata were provided uncurated, with the amount varying by source and participant.

TCRbeta CDR3 regions were amplified from genomic DNA using the immunoSEQ Assay, a bias-controlled multiplex PCR. Per the original workflow: Nucleated cell counts per sample were estimated from amplification of reference gene primers within the assay. To quantify the absolute abundance of each unique TCRbeta CDR3 rearrangement, sequence reads were collapsed and filtered. For each sample, productive Simpson clonality was calculated as the square root of Simpson's diversity index over productive rearrangements. The clones in this table, taken by TCRdb from immuneACCESS, are in-frame only. Not every clone is retained; where verified, under half of the shortfall comes from an unresolved V gene, and the cause of the rest is unknown. V and J calls and clone size are copied from that table; D and trimming were computed from the DNA. The sample table holds approximately 61,000 clones, of which almost 90% were seen once. Under 20% of the sample is in the top ten clones.

V is cut by 10 bases and J by 2 bases, and the space between the germline ends is 17 bases. The CDR3 numbers 14 residues from cysteine through phenylalanine. Kept here is only the CDR3 DNA, which spans 42 bases and is read in frame from base 1. Per the germline V gene (reference sequence), WNHNN is the CDR1 and SYGVQD is the CDR2. Points on this clone: The antigen it recognizes is unknown. Base qualities are not provided; no much larger clone lies one nucleotide away.

The collaborating institutions used their own protocols to collect whole blood in K2EDTA tubes. For TCRbeta analysis, collaborators shipped samples in one of three forms: frozen whole blood, isolated PBMCs, or DNA extracted from either of those sample types. What was sequenced was peripheral blood. Here the chain combines TRBV10-1 and TRBJ1-1, with no D gene named confidently. This receptor was taken from a woman over 75 with active COVID-19. CDR3 protein: CATQESGRNTEAFF. The nucleotide sequence is given as TGCGCCACCCAGGAGTCGGGGAGAAACACTGAAGCTTTCTTT.